This TCR beta chain originates from a study of shared clonotypes between healthy human individuals. TCRdb's table, derived via immunoSEQ multiplex PCR, lists solely in-frame clones and lacks some. This table holds about 2.5 million clones, around 92% found once. Germline V lookup: CDR1 SQVTM, CDR2 ANQGSEA. This CDR3 contains 13 residues. Trimming took 5 bases from V and 2 from J, leaving 12 bases between them. The sequenced sample consisted of naive CD4+ T cells from PBMCs. The subset is: CD45RA+ positively selected. The rearrangement joins TRBV29-1 to TRBJ1-1, with D maybe TRBD1 (5 bases). This clonotype was sampled from a young man in good health. Some clones in this sample may be carry-over from other donors' samples. The DNA of the CDR3 is TGCAGCGTTCTCTTGACAGCAAACACTGAAGCTTTCTTT. Amino acid sequence: CSVLLTANTEAFF. Variable domain in full (rest from reference TRBV29-1 and TRBJ1-1): SAVISQKPSRDICQRGTSLTIQCQVDSQVTMMFWYRQQPGQSLTLIATANQGSEATYESGFVIDKFPISRPNLTFSTLTVSNMSPEDSSIYLCSVLLTANTEAFFGQGTRLTVV.